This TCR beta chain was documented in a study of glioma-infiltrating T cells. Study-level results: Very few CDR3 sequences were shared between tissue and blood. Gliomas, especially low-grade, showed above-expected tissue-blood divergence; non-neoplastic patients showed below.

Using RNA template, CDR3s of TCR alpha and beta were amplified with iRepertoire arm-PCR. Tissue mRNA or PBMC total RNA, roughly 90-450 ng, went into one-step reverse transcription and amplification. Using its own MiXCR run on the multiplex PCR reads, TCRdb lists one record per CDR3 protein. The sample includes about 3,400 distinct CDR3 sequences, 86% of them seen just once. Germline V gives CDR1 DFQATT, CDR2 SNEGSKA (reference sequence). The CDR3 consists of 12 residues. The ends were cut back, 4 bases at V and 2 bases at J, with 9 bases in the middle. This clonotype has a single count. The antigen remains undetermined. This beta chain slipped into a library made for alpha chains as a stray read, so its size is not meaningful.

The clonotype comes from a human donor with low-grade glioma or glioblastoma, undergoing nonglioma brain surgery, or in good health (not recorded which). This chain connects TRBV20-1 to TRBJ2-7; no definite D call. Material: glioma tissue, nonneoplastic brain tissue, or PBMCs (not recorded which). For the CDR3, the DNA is TGCAGTGCTATGGCAGATCCCTACGAGCAGTACTTC. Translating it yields CSAMADPYEQYF.